This T cell receptor beta chain was sequenced in a study of a mutant IDH1 vaccine in newly diagnosed glioma. At the level of the study: Mean patient age was around 40 years; around 62% were male and around 38% female.

The time point here: week 47, end of study. A single vaccine dose contained 300 ug of mutant IDH1 20-mer peptide, and topical imiquimod was used with it. The astrocytomas were IDH1-mutant, ATRX-negative, and WHO grade 3 or 4. The germline V gene encodes CDR1 KGHSH and CDR2 LQKENI. The CDR3 is 16 residues long. V shed 3 bases and J shed 6 bases, with 18 bases lying between them. Libraries were prepared by immunoSEQ multiplex PCR; TCRdb keeps only in-frame clonotypes and omits some of them. The sample yields roughly 86,000 clones, about 90% seen once. For this clone: Its antigen is not known.

The specimen comprised PBMCs, sampled from a glioma patient whose treatment included an IDH1 peptide vaccine. The chain couples TRBV18 to TRBJ2-1, with D perhaps matching TRBD2 (7 bases). This TCR derives from a woman in her fifties or sixties with glioma. CDR3: CASSPKTGWEGNEQFF. The CDR3 nucleotides read TGTGCCAGCTCACCCAAAACAGGGTGGGAGGGCAATGAGCAGTTCTTC.